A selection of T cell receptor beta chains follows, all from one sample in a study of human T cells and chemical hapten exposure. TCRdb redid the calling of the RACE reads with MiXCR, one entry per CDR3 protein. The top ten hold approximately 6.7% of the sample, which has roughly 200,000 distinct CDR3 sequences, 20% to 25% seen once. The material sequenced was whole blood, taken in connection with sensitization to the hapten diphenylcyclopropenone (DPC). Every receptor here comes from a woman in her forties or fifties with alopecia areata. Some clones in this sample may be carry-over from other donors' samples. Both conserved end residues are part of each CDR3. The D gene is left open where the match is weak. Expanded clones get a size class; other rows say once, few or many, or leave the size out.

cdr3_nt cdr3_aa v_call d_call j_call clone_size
TGTGCCAGCCGCCTGCCTTACAGGAATCAGCCCCAGCATTTT CASRLPYRNQPQHF TRBV5-8 NA TRBJ1-5 few
TGTGCCAGCAGTTTTCTGACGGGAGGGCCGTCGCAGTACTTC CASSFLTGGPSQYF TRBV12-3/TRBV12-4 TRBD2 TRBJ2-7 NA
TGCGTCAGCAGCTTGGAAGGACAGCGGTATAATTCACCCCTCCACTTT CVSSLEGQRYNSPLHF TRBV5-1 NA TRBJ1-6 NA
TGTGCCACCTCGTCAGGGGAGGGCAATCAGCCCCAGCATTTT CATSSGEGNQPQHF TRBV12-3/TRBV12-4 NA TRBJ1-5 NA
TGTGCCAGCTCACCATATTCGGGGAACACTGAAGCTTTCTTT CASSPYSGNTEAFF TRBV18 NA TRBJ1-1 NA
TGTGCCAGCAGCTTAGCCCGGGACTACTCCTACGAGCAGTACTTC CASSLARDYSYEQYF TRBV11-1 TRBD2 TRBJ2-7 NA
TGTGCCAGCAGTTTATATAACGGGGAGCTGTTTTTT CASSLYNGELFF TRBV27 NA TRBJ2-2 few
TGTGCCATCAGTGACGTCGTCGGGAAAGGTGATGAAAAACTGTTTTTT CAISDVVGKGDEKLFF TRBV10-3 NA TRBJ1-4 NA
TGTGCCAGCAGTCGAGGGGCGTCTCGACTAGCGGGGGGGGCGGATGAGCAGTTCTTC CASSRGASRLAGGADEQFF TRBV6-5 TRBD2 TRBJ2-1 few
TGTGCCAGCAGCTCCCGTAGGACAGGGTCCGGGGAGCTGTTTTTT CASSSRRTGSGELFF TRBV7-9 TRBD1 TRBJ2-2 NA
TGTGCCACCAGTAGGGGGTTTCACACCGGGGAGCTGTTTTTT CATSRGFHTGELFF TRBV19 NA TRBJ2-2 NA
TGTGCCACCAGGAGAGATTGGAGGCGAGACAATGAGCAGTTCTTC CATRRDWRRDNEQFF TRBV15 NA TRBJ2-1 NA
TGTGCCAGCGGCTCACTAGCGGGAGTTGCAGATACGCAGTATTTT CASGSLAGVADTQYF TRBV6-1 TRBD2 TRBJ2-3 NA
TGCAGTGCCAGCCCCGGGACAGTGAGCGGCTACACCTTC CSASPGTVSGYTF TRBV20-1 TRBD1 TRBJ1-2 many
TGTGCCAGCAGTTACTCTAAGAACACTGAAGCTTTCTTT CASSYSKNTEAFF TRBV6-6 NA TRBJ1-1 few